One and the same sample provided the 25 T cell receptor beta chains below, sequenced in a study of control samples from healthy donors and cancer patients. Profiled with immunoSEQ multiplex PCR; TCRdb holds only in-frame clones, not every one. Counted here are 100,000 to 150,000 clones, around nine tenths occurring once; the ten biggest clones make up around 9%. Sequences were obtained from blood. These receptors all stem from a man aged 35-49 years in good health.

The chain has TRBV5-1 and TRBJ2-1; 12 bases map to TRBD2. Germline V gives CDR1 SGHRS, CDR2 YFSETQ. The CDR3 covers 17 residues. With 0 bases clipped from V and 3 bases from J, the junction kept 4 bases outside the gene matches. CDR3: CASSLASGGALYNEQFF. In DNA, the CDR3 is TGCGCCAGCAGCTTGGCTAGCGGGGGGGCCCTCTACAATGAGCAGTTCTTC.

J is TRBJ2-3 and V is TRBV6-5; the match to TRBD1 covers 9 bases. The V and J ends lost 10 bases and 7 bases, in that order; junction bases with no gene match: 9. Germline V gene data show CDR1 as MNHEY and CDR2 as SVGAGI. The length of the CDR3 is 13 residues. CDR3 in amino acids: CATRDRDRHTQYF. The CDR3 DNA follows: TGTGCCACTCGGGACAGGGACCGCCATACGCAGTATTTT.

The chain employs TRBV6-5 and TRBJ1-2; 7 nucleotides line up with TRBD1. The CDR3 loop spans 14 amino acids. Trimming took 4 bases from V and 4 from J; bases not matched to a gene: 6. CDR1 and CDR2 (germline): MNHEY, SVGAGI. This CDR3 reads CASSSQGFGYGYTF. CDR3 bases: TGTGCCAGCAGTTCACAGGGGTTTGGCTATGGCTACACCTTC.

This clone was observed a handful of times. The sample contains more than one DNA sequence encoding this CDR3. This chain uses TRBV7-2 with TRBJ1-6; D is possibly TRBD1 (5 bases). Per the germline V gene, CDR1 is SGHTA and CDR2 is FQGNSA. This CDR3 spans 16 amino acids. The V end was cut by 5 bases, the J end by 1 base, with 12 bases between. CDR3 sequence reads: CASSLAQGSYNSPLHF. CDR3 in DNA: TGTGCCAGCAGCCTCGCCCAGGGTTCCTATAATTCACCCCTCCACTTT. Full variable domain (remainder filled in from reference TRBV7-2 and TRBJ1-6): GAGVSQSPSNKVTEKGKDVELRCDPISGHTALYWYRQSLGQGLEFLIYFQGNSAPDKSGLPSDRFSAERTGGSVSTLTIQRTQQEDSAVYLCASSLAQGSYNSPLHFGNGTRLTVT.

This clone showed up just once. The chain has TRBV12-5 and TRBJ2-7; D is possibly TRBD1 (6 bases). Germline assignment: CDR1 LGHNT and CDR2 FRNRAP. V was pared by 0 bases and J by 6 bases, with 15 bases between. The CDR3 runs to 15 residues. The CDR3 reads CASGLVSVQGGEQYF. The DNA of the CDR3 is TGTGCTAGTGGTTTGGTAAGCGTACAGGGTGGCGAGCAGTACTTC.

This clone was recorded at least ten times. V and J are TRBV4-1 and TRBJ2-7; TRBD2 matches 11 bases. CDR1 MGHRA and CDR2 YSYEKL come from the germline V gene. The J segment lost 4 bases and the V segment lost 3 bases, leaving 8 bases of the junction unmatched. The length of the CDR3 is 16 residues. The CDR3 is CASSQRVAGGLYEQYF. DNA of the CDR3: TGCGCCAGCAGCCAGCGGGTAGCGGGGGGGCTTTACGAGCAGTACTTC.

The chain employs TRBV7-2 and TRBJ2-5; 14 nucleotides agree with TRBD2. V lost 5 bases to trimming and J lost 5 bases; unmatched junction nucleotides: 10. The CDR3 length is 17 residues. CDR1 and CDR2 from the germline V gene are SGHTA and FQGNSA. The CDR3 loop is CASSPGLAGGVSETQYF. CDR3 DNA: TGTGCCAGCAGCCCTGGACTAGCGGGGGGAGTCTCGGAGACCCAGTACTTC.

This clone was found once. The chain joins TRBV7-2 to TRBJ1-5; D remains unclear. V gave up 5 bases and J gave up 7 bases, with 12 bases separating them. Germline-derived CDR1 and CDR2 are SGHTA and FQGNSA. This CDR3 is built from 13 residues. CDR3 sequence: CASSPDMGQPQHF. DNA of the CDR3: TGTGCCAGCAGCCCTGATATGGGACAGCCCCAGCATTTT.

The genes are TRBV30 and TRBJ2-7; 12 bases agree with TRBD2. After removal of 3 bases from V and 0 bases from J, the junction contained 0 bases not matched to a gene. The CDR3 loop spans 14 amino acids. The germline V gene has CDR1 GTSNPN and CDR2 SVGIG (reference sequence). The chain's CDR3 is CAWRTSGGSYEQYF. CDR3 in DNA: TGTGCCTGGAGGACTAGCGGGGGCTCCTACGAGCAGTACTTC.

The chain couples TRBV30 to TRBJ1-2, with 8 bases that match TRBD1. Trimming at V came to 3 bases and at J to 4 bases, leaving 4 bases not matched to a gene. This CDR3 comprises 13 residues. Germline V gives CDR1 GTSNPN, CDR2 SVGIG (reference sequence). CDR3 sequence (DNA): TGTGCCTGGAGCCCTGGGACAGGCTATGGCTACACCTTC. It encodes CAWSPGTGYGYTF.

The J gene is TRBJ1-6, the V gene TRBV4-3; TRBD1 matches at 10 bases. The CDR3 totals 16 residues. Germline CDR1 LGHNA, CDR2 YSLEER. The V and J ends lost 2 bases and 8 bases, in that order; junction bases with no gene match: 6. CDR3 region: CASSQKAGTGDSPLHF. CDR3 nucleotides: TGCGCCAGCAGCCAAAAGGCCGGGACAGGGGATTCACCCCTCCACTTT.

The chain is built from TRBV7-3 and TRBJ2-5; D is unresolved. V dropped 2 bases and J dropped 3 bases, with 7 bases sitting between them. CDR1 is SGHTA, CDR2 FQGTGA, per germline. CDR3 length: 13 residues. CDR3 region: CASSLGPEETQYF. The CDR3 region has the DNA TGTGCCAGCAGCTTAGGCCCGGAAGAGACCCAGTACTTC. Combining the CDR3 with reference TRBV7-3 and TRBJ2-5 gives the whole variable domain GAGVSQTPSNKVTEKGKYVELRCDPISGHTALYWYRQSLGQGPEFLIYFQGTGAADDSGLPNDRFFAVRPEGSVSTLKIQRTERGDSAVYLCASSLGPEETQYFGPGTRLLVL.

This clone is termed medium-sized. The chain combines TRBV10-1 with TRBJ1-5; D is possibly TRBD1 (6 bases). Germline V gene sequence: CDR1 WNHNN, CDR2 SYGVQD (reference sequence). V lost 2 bases, J lost 3 bases, and 11 bases lay in between. The CDR3 contains 15 residues. This CDR3 reads CASSETRGVNQPQHF. The DNA of the CDR3 is TGCGCCAGCAGTGAGACGAGGGGGGTCAATCAGCCCCAGCATTTT.

CDR3 region: CASSQGLASSYEQYF. In DNA form, the CDR3 reads TGTGCCAGCAGCCAAGGACTAGCAAGCTCCTACGAGCAGTACTTC. The chain couples TRBV14 to TRBJ2-7; 7 positions match TRBD2. Trimming removed 1 base from V and 0 bases from J; junction bases left unmatched: 3. The CDR3 has 15 residues. Germline loops: CDR1 SGHDN, CDR2 FVKESK.

The chain carries TRBV18 and TRBJ2-6, with 10 bases lining up with TRBD1. V was pared by 5 bases and J by 2 bases, with 12 bases of the junction left unmatched. The germline gives CDR1 KGHSH, CDR2 LQKENI. The CDR3 covers 19 residues. This CDR3 reads CASSATGTGAGTGANVLTF. The CDR3 region has the DNA TGTGCCAGCTCAGCGACCGGGACAGGGGCCGGTACTGGGGCCAACGTCCTGACTTTC.

This chain connects TRBV14 to TRBJ2-5; a possible D gene is TRBD2 (5 bases). V was trimmed by 1 base and J by 10 bases, leaving 31 bases between them. The CDR3 has 19 amino acids. The germline V gene encodes CDR1 SGHDN and CDR2 FVKESK. The CDR3 bases are TGTGCCAGCAGCCAAGTTGGGTGGCAGGCACAGCCCTTTGGTCGGGGCCAGTACTTC. The encoded protein is CASSQVGWQAQPFGRGQYF.

V and J are TRBV7-3 and TRBJ1-6; possible D gene TRBD1, 5 bases. The CDR3 has 16 residues. Germline V gene data show CDR1 as SGHTA and CDR2 as FQGTGA. V lost 1 base to trimming and J lost 3 bases, with 10 bases between them. This CDR3 is CASSLNPGIYNSPLHF. The CDR3, as DNA: TGTGCCAGCAGCTTAAATCCAGGGATCTATAATTCACCCCTCCACTTT.

The chain is built from TRBV19 and TRBJ1-6, with a tentative D call TRBD1 (5 bases). V was cut by 4 bases and J by 10 bases, with 17 bases left in between. There are 15 residues in the CDR3. Germline V gene lookup returns CDR1 LNHDA and CDR2 SQIVND (reference sequence). DNA of the CDR3: TGTGCCAGTAGTAAAAACGCGGGACGACTGTCACCCCTCCACTTT. The encoded protein is CASSKNAGRLSPLHF.

The rearrangement links TRBV2 to TRBJ2-5; TRBD2 matches at 8 bases. Germline V gene sequence: CDR1 SNHLY, CDR2 FYNNEI. The CDR3 loop spans 14 amino acids. The CDR3 spells CGQQARGASETQYF. CDR3 nucleotide sequence: TGTGGTCAGCAGGCGCGGGGGGCCTCAGAGACCCAGTACTTC. The variable domain in full, completed from reference TRBV2 and TRBJ2-5, reads EPEVTQTPSHQVTQMGQEVILRCVPISNHLYFYWYRQILGQKVEFLVSFYNNEISEKSEIFDDQFSVERPDGSNFTLKIRSTKLEDSAMYFCGQQARGASETQYFGPGTRLLVL.

On this clone itself: Distinct nucleotide sequences in the sample also encode this CDR3. The DNA for the CDR3 is TGTGCCAGCAGCTTTCTTAGAGCCTACAATGAGCAGTTCTTC. Residues: CASSFLRAYNEQFF. This chain joins TRBV7-2 and TRBJ2-1; D ambiguous. Trimming stripped 3 bases from V and 2 bases from J, with 8 bases between. In germline, CDR1 is SGHTA, CDR2 FQGNSA. The CDR3 is made up of 14 amino acids.

The chain's CDR3 is CASSLSPADTDTQYF. The CDR3 DNA reads TGTGCCAGCAGCTTGAGTCCAGCAGACACAGATACGCAGTATTTT. The V call is TRBV5-4, the J call TRBJ2-3; no firm D call. Trimming took 1 base from V and 2 from J, leaving 11 bases between them. The CDR3 consists of 15 residues. The germline V gene has CDR1 SGHNT and CDR2 YYREEE (reference sequence).

This clone was seen only a few times. The J gene is TRBJ1-2, the V gene TRBV5-5; 11 bases agree with TRBD1. The CDR3 consists of 16 residues. Per germline, CDR1 SGHKS and CDR2 YYEKEE (reference sequence). Trimming at V came to 4 bases and at J to 5 bases, leaving 10 bases not matched to a gene. Written as DNA, the CDR3 is TGTGCCAGCAGCACCGGGACAGGGGGAAAAACTTATGGCTACACCTTC. Its protein product is CASSTGTGGKTYGYTF.

The V gene is TRBV6-2 or TRBV6-3, the J gene TRBJ2-7, with 7 nucleotides matching TRBD1. Unmatched junction bases numbered 9, after V lost 4 bases and J lost 6 bases. Germline V CDR1 and CDR2: MNHEY, SVGEGT. The CDR3 has 14 amino acids. CDR3 nucleotide sequence: TGTGCCAGCAGTTCACAGGGGCCCGTTGGCGAGCAGTACTTC. Translation: CASSSQGPVGEQYF.

The chain has TRBV2 and TRBJ1-2; D might be TRBD1 (6 bases). With 6 bases removed from V and 4 bases from J, the gap between germline ends came to 15 bases. The CDR3 is made up of 14 amino acids. Germline values: CDR1 SNHLY, CDR2 FYNNEI. Here the CDR3 DNA reads TGTGCCAGCAGGAACGGACAGCTACTCTATGGCTACACCTTC. Protein: CASRNGQLLYGYTF.

The rearrangement uses TRBV6-4 and TRBJ2-7, with a possible D match to TRBD2 (5 bases). The CDR3 has 13 amino acids. Trimming left V 7 bases short and J 9 bases short, with 19 bases between. Germline CDR1 MRHNA, CDR2 SNTAGT. As DNA, the CDR3 is TGTGCCAGCATCGCCGGGTGTGGGAGCGGGCAGTACTTC. Its translation is CASIAGCGSGQYF.